One sample yielded the 29 T cell receptor beta chains listed below, sequenced in a study of siplizumab effects on memory and regulatory T cells. This table comes from immunoSEQ multiplex PCR, and its TCRdb copy is limited to in-frame clones, with some not included. The sample contains approximately 100,000 clones, about 93% of which appear only once. Sequenced material: Tregs sorted from blood. Source of these receptors: a human donor in good health.

The chain joins TRBV7-3 to TRBJ2-7, with 8 bases aligning to TRBD1. With 5 bases clipped from V and 6 bases from J, the junction kept 12 bases outside the gene matches. The CDR3 consists of 15 residues. Per germline, CDR1 SGHTA and CDR2 FQGTGA. CDR3 in DNA: TGTGCCAGCAGCCCCTTGGGGACAGGTATTGGCGAGCAGTACTTC. Its protein product is CASSPLGTGIGEQYF.

V usage is TRBV6-6 and J usage is TRBJ1-2; D gene unclear. Deletions cut 5 bases from V and 0 bases from J, with 10 bases between. CDR3 length equals 14 residues. Germline V gives CDR1 MNHNY, CDR2 SVGAGI (reference sequence). This CDR3 reads CASSLDTANYGYTF. DNA of the CDR3: TGTGCCAGCAGTCTTGACACCGCTAACTATGGCTACACCTTC.

The chain joins TRBV7-8 to TRBJ2-5; TRBD1 matches 7 bases. J lost 4 bases, V lost 5 bases, and 4 bases had no gene match. This CDR3 region has 13 residues. CDR1 SGHVS and CDR2 FQNEAQ come from the germline V gene. The CDR3 reads CASSTWTGETQYF. CDR3 coding DNA: TGTGCCAGCAGCACCTGGACAGGAGAGACCCAGTACTTC.

The gene calls are TRBV7-2 and TRBJ1-1; D might be TRBD1 (6 bases). Trimming stripped 0 bases from V and 2 bases from J, with 7 bases between. CDR3 length equals 14 residues. The V gene's germline CDR1 is SGHTA and CDR2 FQGNSA. This CDR3 is CASSLARGNTEAFF. DNA of the CDR3: TGTGCCAGCAGCTTAGCCAGGGGAAACACTGAAGCTTTCTTT.

The chain uses TRBV7-3 and TRBJ2-1, with 8 bases identical to TRBD1. The CDR3 extends over 16 amino acids. In germline, CDR1 is SGHTA, CDR2 FQGTGA. J lost 7 bases, V lost 2 bases, and 10 bases had no gene match. The chain's CDR3 is CASSLAPGTGQNEQFF. CDR3 nucleotide sequence: TGTGCCAGCAGCTTAGCTCCCGGGACAGGACAAAATGAGCAGTTCTTC.

This chain connects TRBV4-1 to TRBJ2-3; D remains unclear. The V and J ends lost 4 bases and 0 bases respectively, with 14 bases between them. CDR1 and CDR2 from the germline V gene are MGHRA and YSYEKL. CDR3 size: 16 residues. In DNA, the CDR3 is TGCGCCAGCAGCCTTAGACCACCTCCTAGCACAGATACGCAGTATTTT. Its protein product is CASSLRPPPSTDTQYF.

V usage is TRBV7-9 and J usage is TRBJ2-2; D might be TRBD2 (7 bases). The CDR3 runs to 15 residues. Germline CDR1 reads SEHNR; CDR2 reads FQNEAQ (reference sequence). Trimming removed 6 bases at V and 5 bases at J, with 16 bases between. The CDR3 loop is CASSSTGRVTGELFF. The DNA of the CDR3 is TGTGCCAGCAGTTCCACAGGGAGGGTAACCGGGGAGCTGTTTTTT.

The chain recombines TRBV5-1 with TRBJ2-5, with D hard to call. With the DNA end fitting TRBJ2-7 better, the J assignment may be wrong. Germline CDR1 reads SGHRS; CDR2 reads YFSETQ. The CDR3 extends over 15 amino acids. CDR3 protein: CASSLDRERVYEQYF. The DNA of the CDR3 is TGCGCCAGCAGCTTGGATAGGGAAAGGGTTTACGAGCAGTACTTC.

CDR3 amino acids: CASSSGTGSGANVLTF. CDR3 nucleotide sequence: TGTGCCAGCAGCTCGGGGACAGGCTCTGGGGCCAACGTCCTGACTTTC. The rearrangement joins TRBV7-3 to TRBJ2-6; 8 nucleotides agree with TRBD1. Germline lookup yields CDR1 SGHTA and CDR2 FQGTGA. V shed 4 bases and J 0 bases; nucleotides not matched to a gene: 2. The CDR3 loop spans 16 amino acids.

This clone was found a few times. The chain employs TRBV18 and TRBJ2-7; D remains ambiguous. Trimming cost V 5 bases and J 4 bases, with 15 bases left between them. Germline V gives CDR1 KGHSH, CDR2 LQKENI. The CDR3 runs to 14 residues. CDR3 amino acids: CASSDGISLYEQYF. The DNA of the CDR3 is TGTGCCAGCTCAGACGGAATATCACTTTACGAGCAGTACTTC.

The rearrangement uses TRBV6-6 and TRBJ1-5; 7 positions match TRBD1. The CDR3 has 14 residues. The germline V gene encodes CDR1 MNHNY and CDR2 SVGAGI (reference sequence). J lost 4 bases, V lost 2 bases, and 2 bases had no gene match. The CDR3 DNA reads TGTGCCAGCAGTTACAGGGACAGAAATCAGCCCCAGCATTTT. This encodes CASSYRDRNQPQHF.

The chain couples TRBV6-5 to TRBJ1-1; tentative D call: TRBD1 (5 bases). Trimming removed 0 bases from V and 5 bases from J, with 7 bases in between. Germline V gives CDR1 MNHEY, CDR2 SVGAGI. The CDR3 runs 13 residues. The CDR3 reads CASSYSAGTEAFF. For the CDR3, the DNA is TGTGCCAGCAGTTACTCCGCAGGGACTGAAGCTTTCTTT.

V and J are TRBV14 and TRBJ1-1; D may be TRBD1 (6 bases). Trimming shortened V by 2 bases and J by 5 bases, and 15 bases separated the two germline ends. The CDR3 loop spans 15 amino acids. Germline V CDR1 and CDR2: SGHDN, FVKESK. This CDR3 is CASSQRGTLGTEAFF. CDR3 nucleotides: TGTGCCAGCAGCCAAAGGGGGACACTTGGAACTGAAGCTTTCTTT.

The rearrangement joins TRBV18 to TRBJ1-2, with TRBD1 as a possible D gene (6 bases). The germline V gene encodes CDR1 KGHSH and CDR2 LQKENI. The CDR3 has 15 amino acids. V dropped 4 bases and J dropped 2 bases, with 14 bases sitting between them. CDR3 sequence: CASSRPGTNNYGYTF. The CDR3 bases are TGTGCCAGCTCACGACCCGGGACAAACAACTATGGCTACACCTTC.

The chain couples TRBV6-6 to TRBJ2-5, with a possible D match to TRBD1 (6 bases). The CDR3 is made up of 14 amino acids. The germline CDR1 and CDR2 sequences are MNHNY and SVGAGI (reference sequence). Trimming stripped 2 bases from V and 4 bases from J, with 11 bases between. CDR3 DNA: TGTGCCAGCAGTTACATGGGGGCTCGAGAGACCCAGTACTTC. This codes for CASSYMGARETQYF.

This chain joins TRBV6-1 and TRBJ1-2; 9 nucleotides line up with TRBD1. This CDR3 spans 12 amino acids. CDR1 and CDR2 (germline): MNHNS, SASEGT. V shed 7 bases and J 4 bases; nucleotides not matched to a gene: 1. CDR3 DNA: TGTGCCAGCATGGGACAGGGCTATGGCTACACCTTC. Translation gives CASMGQGYGYTF.

This chain joins TRBV15 and TRBJ1-2; 8 bases align to TRBD1. The CDR3 has 15 amino acids. CDR1 LNHNV and CDR2 YYDKDF come from the germline V gene (reference sequence). Unmatched junction bases numbered 12, after V lost 5 bases and J lost 7 bases. The CDR3 region is CATSGGADRVAGYTF. The CDR3 nucleotides are TGTGCCACCAGCGGGGGAGCGGACAGGGTTGCTGGCTACACCTTC. The full variable domain, with the rest looked up from reference TRBV15 and TRBJ1-2, is DAMVIQNPRYQVTQFGKPVTLSCSQTLNHNVMYWYQQKSSQAPKLLFHYYDKDFNNEADTPDNFQSRRPNTSFCFLDIRSPGLGDTAMYLCATSGGADRVAGYTFGSGTRLTVV.

This chain connects TRBV6-6 to TRBJ1-5; D is uncertain. The CDR3 sequence is 14 residues long. The V end lost 2 bases, the J end lost 6 bases, and 11 bases lay between the germline ends. Germline CDR1 MNHNY, CDR2 SVGAGI (reference sequence). CDR3 nucleotides: TGTGCCAGCAGTTACCTTTCGCTGGGTCAGCCCCAGCATTTT. The encoded protein is CASSYLSLGQPQHF.

This chain links TRBV19 with TRBJ2-7; D is perhaps TRBD1 (6 bases). The CDR3 contains 14 residues. V was clipped by 2 bases and J by 3 bases, with 11 bases between them. Germline CDR1 reads LNHDA; CDR2 reads SQIVND (reference sequence). This CDR3 reads CASSISGAVYEQYF. Here the CDR3 DNA reads TGTGCCAGTAGTATATCAGGGGCGGTCTACGAGCAGTACTTC.

The chain joins TRBV19 to TRBJ2-3; 7 positions agree with TRBD1. Losses at the gene ends were 3 bases for V and 1 base for J; bases not matched to a gene: 4. Germline CDR1 and CDR2: LNHDA and SQIVND (reference sequence). This CDR3 comprises 15 residues. The CDR3 here is CASSMAGGGTDTQYF. For the CDR3, the DNA is TGTGCCAGTAGTATGGCAGGGGGTGGCACAGATACGCAGTATTTT.

The chain links TRBV11-3 to TRBJ2-4; possibly TRBD2 for D (5 bases). This CDR3 is 16 amino acids long. CDR1 and CDR2 (germline): SGHNT, YENEEA. V was trimmed by 4 bases and J by 0 bases, leaving 13 bases between them. CDR3 in amino acids: CASSSPSAGAKNIQYF. As DNA, the CDR3 is TGTGCCAGCAGCTCCCCCTCGGCGGGAGCCAAAAACATTCAGTACTTC.

This chain connects TRBV5-1 to TRBJ1-2; D unclear. In germline, CDR1 is SGHRS, CDR2 YFSETQ. V gave up 4 bases and J gave up 5 bases, with 18 bases separating them. The CDR3 loop spans 15 amino acids. The CDR3 reads CASSPGASLFYGYTF. As DNA, the CDR3 is TGCGCCAGCAGCCCTGGAGCCAGCTTATTTTATGGCTACACCTTC.

This chain links TRBV7-3 with TRBJ1-1, with D possibly TRBD1 on 5 matching bases. This CDR3 comprises 14 residues. The V and J ends lost 5 bases and 4 bases respectively, with 14 bases between them. Germline V CDR1 and CDR2: SGHTA, FQGTGA. This CDR3 is CASSDGGRTTEAFF. The CDR3 coding sequence is TGTGCCAGCAGCGACGGGGGACGGACCACTGAAGCTTTCTTT.

The chain recombines TRBV5-1 with TRBJ2-1; 8 bases map to TRBD1. The J segment lost 3 bases and the V segment lost 4 bases, leaving 6 bases of the junction unmatched. This CDR3 spans 15 amino acids. Germline CDR1 is SGHRS and CDR2 is YFSETQ. The DNA of the CDR3 is TGCGCCAGCAGCCCCGAGACAGGGGTCTACAATGAGCAGTTCTTC. The encoded protein is CASSPETGVYNEQFF.

The chain has TRBV18 and TRBJ2-2; 7 nucleotides align to TRBD1. This CDR3 is 17 amino acids long. Germline V gives CDR1 KGHSH, CDR2 LQKENI. V gave up 5 bases and J gave up 0 bases; unmatched junction bases: 9. CDR3 DNA: TGTGCCAGCTCAATACAGGGGTCCTCGACGAACACCGGGGAGCTGTTTTTT. It encodes CASSIQGSSTNTGELFF.

The chain links TRBV30 to TRBJ1-1; D is unclear. The CDR3 length is 12 residues. V lost 5 bases to trimming and J lost 4 bases, with 11 bases between them. Germline-derived CDR1 and CDR2 are GTSNPN and SVGIG (reference sequence). The CDR3 loop reads CAWGPRGTEAFF. The CDR3 DNA is TGTGCCTGGGGGCCCCGGGGCACTGAAGCTTTCTTT.

This chain links TRBV6-1 with TRBJ2-5; tentatively, D is TRBD1 (5 bases). CDR1 is MNHNS and CDR2 is SASEGT in the germline V gene. V lost 6 bases to trimming and J lost 4 bases, with 6 bases between them. The CDR3 runs to 11 residues. The DNA of the CDR3 is TGTGCCAGCAGCCAGGGAGAGACCCAGTACTTC. Translation: CASSQGETQYF.

The chain recombines TRBV2 with TRBJ2-5; 7 bases agree with TRBD2. Per germline, CDR1 SNHLY and CDR2 FYNNEI. This CDR3 spans 15 amino acids. Trimming took 7 bases from V and 0 from J; bases not matched to a gene: 8. CDR3 DNA: TGTGCCAGCACCCTGGGACTACCCTACCAAGAGACCCAGTACTTC. Its translation: CASTLGLPYQETQYF. Based on the CDR3 plus reference TRBV2 and TRBJ2-5, the full variable domain is EPEVTQTPSHQVTQMGQEVILRCVPISNHLYFYWYRQILGQKVEFLVSFYNNEISEKSEIFDDQFSVERPDGSNFTLKIRSTKLEDSAMYFCASTLGLPYQETQYFGPGTRLLVL.

The chain recombines TRBV6-6 with TRBJ2-1; 7 bases align to TRBD1. CDR3 length equals 16 residues. From germline, CDR1 is MNHNY and CDR2 SVGAGI (reference sequence). The J segment lost 9 bases and the V segment lost 2 bases, leaving 13 bases of the junction unmatched. In DNA, the CDR3 is TGTGCCAGCAGTTACCCGGTAGACAGGGAATTCGCTGAGCAGTTCTTC. Translation gives CASSYPVDREFAEQFF.